Shown below are 19 T cell receptor beta chains from a single sample sequenced in a study of blood T cell repertoires in COVID-19. TCRdb's copy holds only in-frame clones and misses some; the assay was immunoSEQ multiplex PCR. The sample records 400,000 to 450,000 clones, about 90% being singletons. Sequencing was done on a sample of peripheral blood. These receptors were obtained from a man younger than 35 with COVID-19, enrolled during active disease.

The chain uses TRBV2 and TRBJ2-4; D is unresolved. The CDR3 is 14 amino acids. The V gene's germline CDR1 is SNHLY and CDR2 FYNNEI. Trimming cost V 0 bases and J 6 bases, with 9 bases left between them. This CDR3 is CASSEAYTANIQYF. The DNA of the CDR3 is TGTGCCAGCAGTGAAGCTTATACTGCAAACATTCAGTACTTC.

The chain is built from TRBV12-3 or TRBV12-4 and TRBJ1-6; no firm D call. The CDR3 is 13 residues long. The ends were cut back, 3 bases at V and 7 bases at J, with 7 bases in the middle. In nucleotides, the CDR3 is TGTGCCAGCAGTTTGGCAGGAAATTCACCCCTCCACTTT. Encoded protein: CASSLAGNSPLHF.

This clone was observed once. The chain uses TRBV14 and TRBJ1-6; 7 bases match TRBD1. V shed 6 bases and J 7 bases; nucleotides not matched to a gene: 3. CDR1 and CDR2 (germline): SGHDN, FVKESK. This CDR3 has 13 residues. For the CDR3, the DNA is TGTGCCAGCAGTGCAGGGGGGAATTCACCCCTCCACTTT. Translation gives CASSAGGNSPLHF. Using reference TRBV14 and TRBJ1-6 for the parts outside the CDR3, the full variable domain is EAGVTQFPSHSVIEKGQTVTLRCDPISGHDNLYWYRRVMGKEIKFLLHFVKESKQDESGMPNNRFLAERTGGTYSTLKVQPAELEDSGVYFCASSAGGNSPLHFGNGTRLTVT.

This sequence joins TRBV5-5 and TRBJ1-1, with D possibly TRBD1 on 5 matching bases. The CDR3 loop spans 13 amino acids. Per germline, CDR1 SGHKS and CDR2 YYEKEE (reference sequence). The V end was cut by 7 bases, the J end by 4 bases, with 14 bases between. CDR3 sequence: CASSGGSVTEAFF. The CDR3 nucleotides read TGTGCCAGCTCGGGGGGTTCAGTCACTGAAGCTTTCTTT.

The chain recombines TRBV27 with TRBJ2-7; 7 bases are a match to TRBD1. Trimming removed 9 bases from V and 6 bases from J; junction bases left unmatched: 17. CDR1 is MNHEY, CDR2 SMNVEV, per germline (reference sequence). This CDR3 is built from 15 residues. This chain's CDR3 is CASRGQTLRGPEQYF. CDR3 coding DNA: TGTGCCAGTCGGGGACAGACCCTTAGAGGACCCGAGCAGTACTTC.

The V gene is TRBV2, the J gene TRBJ2-7; TRBD2 matches 7 bases. Per the germline V gene, CDR1 is SNHLY and CDR2 is FYNNEI. J lost 4 bases, V lost 3 bases, and 12 bases had no gene match. The CDR3 runs 16 residues. The CDR3 DNA is TGTGCCAGCAGTGATAAGCTCAGGACTAGTTTTTACGAGCAGTACTTC. Its protein is CASSDKLRTSFYEQYF.

The genes are TRBV12-3 or TRBV12-4 and TRBJ2-7; D might be TRBD2 (6 bases). The CDR3 has 13 amino acids. V shed 2 bases and J shed 7 bases, with 12 bases lying between them. CDR3: CASSLLSAGEQYF. CDR3 DNA: TGTGCCAGCAGTTTATTGTCTGCGGGGGAGCAGTACTTC.

The chain links TRBV7-8 to TRBJ2-2; a possible D gene is TRBD2 (5 bases). The V and J ends lost 4 bases and 2 bases respectively, with 11 bases between them. The CDR3 is 15 amino acids. Germline CDR1 is SGHVS and CDR2 is FQNEAQ. CDR3 DNA: TGTGCCAGCAGCTCGGGCAGACTAAACACCGGGGAGCTGTTTTTT. Its translation: CASSSGRLNTGELFF.

The chain is built from TRBV13 and TRBJ2-3; 7 bases agree with TRBD1. V lost 5 bases, J lost 7 bases, and 6 bases stayed unmatched. Germline V CDR1 and CDR2: PRHDT, FYEKMQ (reference sequence). This CDR3 contains 13 residues. The CDR3, as DNA: TGTGCCAGCAGCACGGACAGGCAGAATACGCAGTATTTT. This codes for CASSTDRQNTQYF.

The chain combines TRBV27 with TRBJ2-1, with 14 bases lining up with TRBD2. J was trimmed by 9 bases and V by 5 bases; bases with no gene match: 6. The CDR3 covers 15 residues. Germline V CDR1 and CDR2: MNHEY, SMNVEV (reference sequence). CDR3 sequence reads: CASSAGLAGGFEQFF. Written as DNA, the CDR3 is TGTGCCAGCAGTGCCGGACTAGCGGGGGGTTTTGAGCAGTTCTTC.

V usage is TRBV2 and J usage is TRBJ2-7; TRBD2 might be the D (6 bases). The germline V and J ends were trimmed by 7 bases and 3 bases, with 16 bases remaining between them. The CDR3 covers 14 residues. Germline-derived CDR1 and CDR2 are SNHLY and FYNNEI. The CDR3 DNA sequence: TGTGCCAGCACGTCTAGCGTAGTCCGCTACGAGCAGTACTTC. This gives the protein CASTSSVVRYEQYF.

This chain joins TRBV6-5 and TRBJ2-1, with 8 bases fitting TRBD1. Looked up from germline, CDR1 is MNHEY and CDR2 is SVGAGI. With 1 base clipped from V and 5 bases from J, the junction kept 7 bases outside the gene matches. The CDR3 is 16 amino acids. The CDR3 DNA sequence: TGTGCCAGCAGTTACTGGCAGGGGGCCCCTCACAATGAGCAGTTCTTC. Protein product: CASSYWQGAPHNEQFF.

The chain has TRBV9 and TRBJ2-7; possibly TRBD1 for D (6 bases). The V end was cut by 0 bases, the J end by 3 bases, with 10 bases between. Germline CDR1 and CDR2: SGDLS and YYNGEE. The CDR3 covers 14 residues. DNA of the CDR3: TGTGCCAGCAGCGTAGCGGTAGGGGGCTACGAGCAGTACTTC. This encodes CASSVAVGGYEQYF.

The genes are TRBV5-1 and TRBJ2-2; 9 bases align to TRBD1. This CDR3 is 16 amino acids long. V lost 1 base, J lost 5 bases, and 6 bases stayed unmatched. In germline, CDR1 is SGHRS, CDR2 YFSETQ. CDR3 residues: CASSLSGTGTTGELFF. The CDR3 DNA reads TGCGCCAGCAGCTTGTCCGGGACAGGGACGACCGGGGAGCTGTTTTTT.

CDR3 residues: CASSPISGSGSYNEQFF. Here the CDR3 DNA reads TGTGCCAGTAGTCCGATTAGCGGGAGCGGCTCCTACAATGAGCAGTTCTTC. The chain links TRBV19 to TRBJ2-1, with TRBD2 matching 9 bases. Germline V gene lookup returns CDR1 LNHDA and CDR2 SQIVND (reference sequence). V lost 5 bases, J lost 0 bases, and 8 bases stayed unmatched. This CDR3 has 17 amino acids. The whole variable domain, remainder taken from reference TRBV19 and TRBJ2-1, is DGGITQSPKYLFRKEGQNVTLSCEQNLNHDAMYWYRQDPGQGLRLIYYSQIVNDFQKGDIAEGYSVSREKKESFPLTVTSAQKNPTAFYLCASSPISGSGSYNEQFFGPGTRLTVL.

This clone was seen once. The CDR3 spells CASIATSSYNSPLHF. In DNA form, the CDR3 reads TGTGCCAGCATAGCAACTAGCTCCTATAATTCACCCCTCCACTTT. The genes are TRBV2 and TRBJ1-6; the D is unclear. Trimming stripped 7 bases from V and 0 bases from J, with 10 bases between. Germline assignment: CDR1 SNHLY and CDR2 FYNNEI. This CDR3 has 15 amino acids.

The rearrangement uses TRBV6-1 and TRBJ1-4, with TRBD1 matching 8 bases. CDR1 and CDR2 from the germline V gene are MNHNS and SASEGT. The CDR3 sequence is 16 residues long. Unmatched junction bases numbered 8, after V lost 2 bases and J lost 6 bases. In DNA, the CDR3 is TGTGCCAGCAGTGAACCAACCGACAGGGGAGATGAAAAACTGTTTTTT. It encodes CASSEPTDRGDEKLFF.

As regards this clone: Compared with germline, one end of the junction differs, possibly owing to a read error. This chain joins TRBV3-1 (or the pseudogene TRBV3-2) and TRBJ2-1, with TRBD2 as a possible D gene (5 bases). From germline, CDR1 is LGHDT and CDR2 YNNKEL (reference sequence). The CDR3 is 12 residues long. In DNA, the CDR3 is TGTGCCAGCAGCCAAGGCGGGCCGGAGCGGTTCTTC. It specifies CASSQGGPERFF.

The J gene is TRBJ1-1, the V gene TRBV19, with a weak D call TRBD1 (5 bases). V dropped 5 bases and J dropped 1 base, with 14 bases sitting between them. The CDR3 extends over 15 amino acids. From germline, CDR1 is LNHDA and CDR2 SQIVND (reference sequence). CDR3: CASSRFGGGNTEAFF. The CDR3 nucleotides are TGTGCCAGTAGTCGGTTCGGCGGGGGGAACACTGAAGCTTTCTTT.